A single sample gave rise to the 31 T cell receptor beta chains below, sequenced in a study of tumor-infiltrating lymphocytes in primary liver carcinoma. TCR beta cDNA was prepared out of roughly 450 ng total RNA by means of a constant-region primer. For TCR beta, libraries were produced by three nested multiplex PCR rounds using slightly modified ARM-PCR. Use of TRBV1-TRBV30 forward primers with a C-beta reverse primer characterized the first two PCR rounds, which lasted about 9 cycles each. TCRdb re-analysed the multiplex PCR reads in MiXCR, keeping a single row per CDR3 protein. The repertoire includes about 130,000 distinct CDR3 sequences, roughly three fifths of them detected once, and 8.4% sits in the top ten. For each extraction, RNA and DNA were obtained together from about 21-30 mg of unsorted bulk tissue. Sequencing was done on a sample of liver tumor tissue from sampling region 3. Stated subset: tumor region T3, left-lateral pole. The receptors stem from a woman in her sixties with primary liver carcinoma and hepatitis B virus infection.

A remark on this clonotype: A much larger clone sits a single nucleotide away, making a read error possible. The CDR3 carries no conserved terminal phenylalanine or tryptophan, so it likely arises from a read error. The V and J genes are TRBV28 and TRBJ2-3; 9 positions match TRBD2. Per germline, CDR1 MDHEN and CDR2 SYDVKM. V trimming: 6 bases; J trimming: 0 bases; junction bases outside the gene matches: 4. The CDR3 has 15 residues. The CDR3 is CASSRTSASTDTQYY. DNA for the CDR3: TGTGCCAGCAGCCGGACTAGCGCCAGCACAGATACGCAGTATTAT.

This clonotype came up a few times. V is TRBV5-6 and J is TRBJ1-3; unclear D gene. The germline V gene has CDR1 SGHDT and CDR2 YYEEEE. CDR3 length: 14 amino acids. Trimming removed 1 base at V and 1 base at J, with 6 bases between. The CDR3 sequence is CASSLRDSGNTIYF. The CDR3 DNA follows: TGTGCCAGCAGCTTGAGGGATTCTGGAAACACCATATATTTT. Full variable domain (outside the CDR3, taken from reference TRBV5-6 and TRBJ1-3): DAGVTQSPTHLIKTRGQQVTLRCSPKSGHDTVSWYQQALGQGPQFIFQYYEEEERQRGNFPDRFSGHQFPNYSSELNVNALLLGDSALYLCASSLRDSGNTIYFGEGSWLTVV.

With regard to this clonotype: Germline and junction disagree at one end, which may indicate a read error. The chain employs TRBV11-2 and TRBJ1-1; TRBD1 might be the D (6 bases). CDR3 length: 14 residues. Germline V CDR1 and CDR2: SGHAT, FQNNGV. The DNA for the CDR3 is TGTGTCAGCAGCTCGTTACAGGGAGAGTCCGGGGCTTTCTTT. As protein: CVSSSLQGESGAFF.

Points on this clonotype: A read error is likely, as this CDR3 ends without the conserved phenylalanine or tryptophan. The V and J genes are TRBV6-1 and TRBJ2-5; 10 nucleotides agree with TRBD2. The CDR3 length is 17 residues. After removal of 4 bases from V and 5 bases from J, the junction contained 13 bases not matched to a gene. Germline V lookup: CDR1 MNHNS, CDR2 SASEGT. The CDR3 is CASSVRAGGRGLETQYI. CDR3 coding DNA: TGTGCCAGCAGTGTTCGAGCGGGAGGGCGAGGCTTGGAGACCCAGTACATC.

Comments on this clonotype: A much larger clone lies one base from this, so it may be a read error. The V gene is TRBV5-1, the J gene TRBJ2-7, with a possible D match to TRBD1 (6 bases). Germline values: CDR1 SGHRS, CDR2 YFSETQ. The CDR3 is 15 residues long. CDR3 loop: CASSLDRVYSYERYF. The CDR3, as DNA: TGCGCCAGCAGCTTGGACAGGGTATACTCCTACGAGCGGTACTTC.

This clonotype has ten or more counts. The rearrangement uses TRBV6-1 and TRBJ1-2; D gene ambiguous. V lost 8 bases, J lost 0 bases, and 7 bases lay in between. Germline CDR1 reads MNHNS; CDR2 reads SASEGT. CDR3 length: 12 amino acids. CDR3 region: CASGRPNYGYTF. The DNA of the CDR3 is TGTGCCAGCGGGAGGCCTAACTATGGCTACACCTTC.

Worth noting for this clonotype: Germline and junction disagree at one end, which may indicate a read error. This CDR3 reads CACSQTQETQFF. The CDR3 bases are TGTGCCTGCAGCCAGACACAAGAGACCCAGTTCTTC. This chain links TRBV11-2 with TRBJ2-5; D call uncertain. The J call may be in error: the DNA end matches TRBJ2-1 better. CDR1 SGHAT and CDR2 FQNNGV come from the germline V gene. The CDR3 contains 12 residues.

The V call is TRBV14, the J call TRBJ2-5, with 7 bases matching TRBD2. Germline V gene sequence: CDR1 SGHDN, CDR2 FVKESK. The CDR3 extends over 16 amino acids. J was trimmed by 5 bases and V by 6 bases; bases with no gene match: 15. The CDR3 region has the DNA TGTGCCAGCAGTCAATGCGTGACGGGAGGCGACGAGACCCAGTACTTC. It encodes CASSQCVTGGDETQYF.

Comments on this clonotype: A read error may explain this, as a much larger clone is one base away. V usage is TRBV5-8 and J usage is TRBJ2-1; D may be TRBD1 or TRBD2 (6 bases each). The CDR3 spans 16 residues. V shed 4 bases and J shed 3 bases, with 17 bases lying between them. CDR1 and CDR2 from the germline V gene are SGHTS and YDEGEE. CDR3 sequence reads: CASSLPRGLNYNEQFF. The CDR3, as DNA: TGTGCCAGCAGCCTGCCCCGGGGGCTTAACTACAATGAGCAGTTCTTC.

The genes are TRBV6-1 and TRBJ2-5; D gene unclear. Germline-derived CDR1 and CDR2 are MNHNS and SASEGT. Trimming pared 6 bases from V and 2 bases from J, leaving 16 bases between. The CDR3 covers 15 residues. The CDR3 spells CASRCWSDSQETQYF. CDR3 DNA sequence: TGTGCCAGCAGGTGCTGGTCAGATAGTCAAGAGACCCAGTACTTC.

Many counts were recorded for this clonotype. J is TRBJ1-1 and V is TRBV6-1, with D unclear. From germline, CDR1 is MNHNS and CDR2 SASEGT. Trimming shortened V by 8 bases and J by 4 bases, and 17 bases separated the two germline ends. The CDR3 is 14 amino acids. DNA for the CDR3: TGTGCCAGCCCGGTTGACGGGCAATCCACTGAAGCTTTCTTT. It specifies CASPVDGQSTEAFF.

The table lists this clonotype with a count of one. Mismatch with germline at one junction end may stem from a read error. The chain joins TRBV6-2 or TRBV6-3 to TRBJ1-2; TRBD1 agrees at 7 bases. The CDR3 covers 12 residues. The germline V gene has CDR1 MNHEY and CDR2 SVGEGT. The CDR3 reads CVSLDRDYGYNF. CDR3 bases: TGTGTCAGCCTCGACAGGGACTATGGCTACAACTTC.

Details on this clonotype: Given a much more abundant clone one base away, this may be a read error. CDR3 coding DNA: TGCGCCAGCAGCTTGTCCTTTAGTCTAGCGGGCACAGATACGCAGTATTTT. Protein: CASSLSFSLAGTDTQYF. The chain has TRBV5-1 and TRBJ2-3, with 7 positions matching TRBD2. The length of the CDR3 is 17 residues. With V trimmed by 1 base and J by 1 base, 9 bases remained unmatched. CDR1 and CDR2 (germline): SGHRS, YFSETQ.

There are many counts of this clonotype. The chain couples TRBV6-6 to TRBJ1-2, with 9 bases fitting TRBD1. The CDR3 length is 12 residues. Germline trimming cut 11 bases from V and 4 bases from J; bases unmatched to any gene: 5. The germline V gene has CDR1 MNHNY and CDR2 SVGAGI (reference sequence). In nucleotides, the CDR3 is TGTGCCGTCCAACAGGGGGCCTATGGCTACACCTTC. This translates into CAVQQGAYGYTF.

This clonotype rates as medium-sized. V gene TRBV11-2 combines with J gene TRBJ2-3, with a tentative D call TRBD2 (5 bases). V was pared by 5 bases and J by 8 bases, with 11 bases between. Germline lookup yields CDR1 SGHAT and CDR2 FQNNGV. The CDR3 consists of 12 residues. CDR3 in DNA: TGTGCCAGCAGCCCCCTCGAGGGTACGCAGTATTTT. Translated: CASSPLEGTQYF.

This clonotype was detected once. The germline gene is not matched at one end of the junction; a read error may be the cause. The chain couples TRBV11-2 to TRBJ2-7; 8 bases are shared with TRBD2. TRBJ2-1 matches the DNA end more closely, so the J call is doubtful. This CDR3 is built from 16 residues. Germline V CDR1 and CDR2: SGHAT, FQNNGV. The CDR3 DNA follows: TGCGCCAGCAGCTACGGCGGGAGGACCTCGGGAAGCGGGCAGTTCTTC. Translated: CASSYGGRTSGSGQFF.

The table lists this clonotype with many counts. The chain recombines TRBV30 with TRBJ2-5; D might be TRBD2 (5 bases). The CDR3 extends over 13 amino acids. V was shortened by 4 bases and J by 5 bases, with 14 bases between the two germline ends. CDR1 is GTSNPN, CDR2 SVGIG, per germline (reference sequence). The CDR3 region is CAWNPLERETQYF. Here the CDR3 DNA reads TGTGCCTGGAACCCACTCGAGCGGGAGACCCAGTACTTC.

The chain combines TRBV12-3 or TRBV12-4 with TRBJ2-5; 7 nucleotides match TRBD2. The CDR3 runs 17 residues. The junction had 24 bases not matched to a gene; V was cut back by 6 bases and J by 11 bases. CDR3 protein: CASRRLTGGPRVEDQYF. Here the CDR3 DNA reads TGTGCCAGCAGAAGATTAACGGGAGGACCAAGAGTAGAAGATCAGTACTTC.

This clonotype was found many times. A read error may account for a junction end that differs from germline. The rearrangement links TRBV4-2 to TRBJ2-1; D not certain. This CDR3 is built from 15 residues. The germline V gene encodes CDR1 LGHNA and CDR2 YNFKEQ. The CDR3 nucleotides read TGTGCCAGCAGCAAAGACCTGGGATCCTACAATGAGCAGTTCTTC. Its protein is CASSKDLGSYNEQFF.

This chain links TRBV6-5 with TRBJ2-5; weak D call: TRBD2 (5 bases). Germline-derived CDR1 and CDR2 are MNHEY and SVGAGI. The CDR3 contains 17 residues. Trimming left V 8 bases short and J 1 base short, with 23 bases between. CDR3 coding DNA: TGTGCCAGCGGACCAAAGCCTAGCAGGAGCCCCCAAGAGACCCAGTACTTC. It encodes CASGPKPSRSPQETQYF.

The rearrangement joins TRBV11-3 to TRBJ2-2; no reliable D call. CDR1 and CDR2 from the germline V gene are SGHNT and YENEEA. The CDR3 spans 14 residues. DNA for the CDR3: TGTGTCAACAGCTTGGCTAGAAGGGCCGGGGAGCTGTTTTTT. Amino acid sequence: CVNSLARRAGELFF. Filled out from reference TRBV11-3 and TRBJ2-2, the complete variable domain reads EAGVVQSPRYKIIEKKQPVAFWCNPISGHNTLYWYLQNLGQGPELLIRYENEEAVDDSQLPKDRFSAERLKGVDSTLKIQPAELGDSAVYLCVNSLARRAGELFFGEGSRLTVL.

Ten or more counts support this clonotype. The chain carries TRBV12-5 and TRBJ2-3; 12 bases match TRBD2. There are 18 residues in the CDR3. Trimming took 5 bases from V and 0 from J; bases not matched to a gene: 9. The germline gives CDR1 LGHNT, CDR2 FRNRAP. The CDR3 sequence is CASGPTPGLAGSTDTQYF. The CDR3 DNA reads as TGTGCTAGTGGTCCAACTCCTGGACTAGCGGGAAGCACAGATACGCAGTATTTT.

About this clonotype itself: A read error may explain this, as a much larger clone is one base away. The gene calls are TRBV5-1 and TRBJ2-5, with TRBD2 matching 7 bases. This CDR3 has 19 amino acids. Germline-derived CDR1 and CDR2 are SGHRS and YFSETQ. CDR3: CASSRQITGGSQLQETQCF. DNA of the CDR3: TGCGCCAGCAGCCGCCAGATTACGGGAGGATCCCAACTCCAAGAGACCCAGTGCTTC.

This clonotype was detected ten times or more. This chain links TRBV6-5 with TRBJ2-2, with D maybe TRBD2 (7 bases). The CDR3 totals 19 residues. The germline gives CDR1 MNHEY, CDR2 SVGAGI. V lost 6 bases and J 7 bases, leaving 30 bases between the germline ends. The CDR3 reads CASSPSPTGVGTNVGELFF. The CDR3 coding sequence is TGTGCCAGCAGCCCCTCCCCGACAGGTGTCGGGACTAACGTCGGGGAGCTGTTTTTT.

In its sample, this clonotype was seen a few times. Possible read error: a much larger clone is one base away. The chain combines TRBV6-5 with TRBJ1-5; D call uncertain. The CDR3 spans 13 residues. CDR1 MNHEY and CDR2 SVGAGI come from the germline V gene. The CDR3 is CTSSYGNDQPQHF. The CDR3 region has the DNA TGTACCAGCAGTTACGGGAACGATCAGCCCCAGCATTTT.

This clonotype was picked up many times. J is TRBJ1-4 and V is TRBV5-1; D not certain. CDR1 and CDR2 (germline): SGHRS, YFSETQ. V lost 4 bases to trimming and J lost 8 bases, with 12 bases between them. The CDR3 runs to 13 residues. DNA of the CDR3: TGCGCCAGCAGCCCGACCGGTAACGAAAAACTGTTTTTT. Translation: CASSPTGNEKLFF.

With regard to this clonotype: One end of the junction varies from germline; a read error may be responsible. In nucleotides, the CDR3 is TGTGCCGGCAGCTATACAGGGGGGAAGACCCAGAACTTC. This sequence encodes CAGSYTGGKTQNF. The rearrangement links TRBV11-2 to TRBJ2-5; 8 positions match TRBD1. CDR1 and CDR2 (germline): SGHAT, FQNNGV. CDR3 length: 13 amino acids.

With regard to this clonotype: A read error may produce the germline difference seen at one junction end. The genes are TRBV12-3 or TRBV12-4 and TRBJ2-1, with D unresolved. The length of the CDR3 is 15 residues. CDR3 sequence: CASSLVAAVKSEEFF. The CDR3, as DNA: TGTGCCAGCAGTTTAGTAGCCGCCGTAAAGAGTGAGGAGTTCTTC.

About this clonotype: This CDR3 is missing its conserved last phenylalanine or tryptophan, likely due to a read error. The genes are TRBV11-2 and TRBJ1-6, with D unresolved. Germline loops: CDR1 SGHAT, CDR2 FQNNGV. The CDR3 has 14 residues. The CDR3 is CAGSLILTISSLHS. The CDR3 DNA sequence: TGTGCCGGCAGCTTAATCTTGACTATCTCATCCCTCCACTCT.

Sample share makes this clonotype medium-sized (0.01 to 0.1%). This chain uses TRBV11-1 with TRBJ2-3; 13 bases fit TRBD2. Germline CDR1 is SGHAT and CDR2 is FQDESV (reference sequence). The CDR3 spans 19 residues. The junction had 15 bases not matched to a gene; V was cut back by 3 bases and J by 6 bases. The CDR3 region has the DNA TGTGCCAGCAGCTTGTTGGAGAGGACTAGCGGGAGATGGGGGGATACGCAGTATTTT. The encoded protein is CASSLLERTSGRWGDTQYF.

V gene TRBV5-1 combines with J gene TRBJ2-3, with a weak D call TRBD1 (6 bases). There are 15 residues in the CDR3. Trimming shortened V by 4 bases and J by 9 bases, and 21 bases separated the two germline ends. Germline V gene sequence: CDR1 SGHRS, CDR2 YFSETQ. This CDR3 is CASSPSPAAGETQYF. In DNA, the CDR3 is TGCGCCAGCAGCCCAAGTCCCGCGGCAGGGGAAACGCAGTATTTT.